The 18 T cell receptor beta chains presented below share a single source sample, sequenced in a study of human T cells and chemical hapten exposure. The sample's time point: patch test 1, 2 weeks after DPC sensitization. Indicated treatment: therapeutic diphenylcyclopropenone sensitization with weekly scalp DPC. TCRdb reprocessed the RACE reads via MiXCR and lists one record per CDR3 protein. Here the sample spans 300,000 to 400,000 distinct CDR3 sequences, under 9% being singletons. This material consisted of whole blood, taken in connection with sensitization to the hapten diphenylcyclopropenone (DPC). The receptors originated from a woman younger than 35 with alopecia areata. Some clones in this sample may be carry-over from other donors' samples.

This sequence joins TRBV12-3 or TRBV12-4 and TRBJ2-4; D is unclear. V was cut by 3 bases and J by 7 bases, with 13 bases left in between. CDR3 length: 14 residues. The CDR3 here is CASSFSSLGNIQYF. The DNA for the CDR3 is TGTGCCAGCAGTTTCTCCTCCCTTGGGAACATTCAGTACTTC.

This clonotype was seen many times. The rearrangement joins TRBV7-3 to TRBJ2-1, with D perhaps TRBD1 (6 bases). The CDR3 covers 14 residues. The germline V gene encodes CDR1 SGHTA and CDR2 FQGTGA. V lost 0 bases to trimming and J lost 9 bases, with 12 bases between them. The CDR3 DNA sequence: TGTGCCAGCAGCTTAACTAGGGGGAATAGTGAGCAGTTCTTC. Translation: CASSLTRGNSEQFF.

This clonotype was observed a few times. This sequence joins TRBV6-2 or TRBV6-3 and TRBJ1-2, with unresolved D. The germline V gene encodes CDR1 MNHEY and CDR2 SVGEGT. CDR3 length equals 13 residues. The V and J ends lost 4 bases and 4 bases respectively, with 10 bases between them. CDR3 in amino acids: CASSWTGSYGYTF. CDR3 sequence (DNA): TGTGCCAGCAGTTGGACGGGAAGCTATGGCTACACCTTC.

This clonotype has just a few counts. The CDR3 coding sequence is TGTGCCAGCAGCCCGCGGGGTCAAGCTTTCTTT. It translates to CASSPRGQAFF. The chain employs TRBV28 and TRBJ1-1; D unclear. Germline V gene lookup returns CDR1 MDHEN and CDR2 SYDVKM. This CDR3 region has 11 residues. The V gene lost 6 bases and the J gene lost 9 bases, with 11 bases spanning the gap.

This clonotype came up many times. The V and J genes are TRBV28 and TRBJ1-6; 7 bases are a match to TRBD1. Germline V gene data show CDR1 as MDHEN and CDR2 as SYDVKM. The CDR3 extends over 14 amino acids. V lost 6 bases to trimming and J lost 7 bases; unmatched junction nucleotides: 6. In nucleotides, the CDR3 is TGTGCCAGCAGCCATGGGACAGTGAATTCACCCCTCCACTTT. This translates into CASSHGTVNSPLHF. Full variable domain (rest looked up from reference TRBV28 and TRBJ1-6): DVKVTQSSRYLVKRTGEKVFLECVQDMDHENMFWYRQDPGLGLRLIYFSYDVKMKEKGDIPEGYSVSREKKERFSLILESASTNQTSMYLCASSHGTVNSPLHFGNGTRLTVT.

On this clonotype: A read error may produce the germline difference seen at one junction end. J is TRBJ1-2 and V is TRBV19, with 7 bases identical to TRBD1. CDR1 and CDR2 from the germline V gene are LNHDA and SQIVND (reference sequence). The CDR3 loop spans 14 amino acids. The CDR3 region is CASSIDRDPYGHTF. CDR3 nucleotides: TGTGCCAGTAGTATTGACAGGGATCCCTATGGCCACACCTTC.

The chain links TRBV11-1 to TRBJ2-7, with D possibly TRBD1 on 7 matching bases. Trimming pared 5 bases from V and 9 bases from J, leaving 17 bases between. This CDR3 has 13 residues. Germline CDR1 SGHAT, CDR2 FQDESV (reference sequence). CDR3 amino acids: CASSHDRAEGQYF. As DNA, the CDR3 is TGTGCCAGCAGCCACGACAGGGCGGAGGGGCAGTACTTC.

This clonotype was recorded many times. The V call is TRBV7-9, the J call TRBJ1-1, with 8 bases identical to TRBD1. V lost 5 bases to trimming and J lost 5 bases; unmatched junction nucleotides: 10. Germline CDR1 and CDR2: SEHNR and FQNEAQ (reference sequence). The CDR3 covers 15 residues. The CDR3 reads CASSPPTGEGTEAFF. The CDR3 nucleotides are TGTGCCAGCAGCCCACCGACAGGGGAGGGAACTGAAGCTTTCTTT.

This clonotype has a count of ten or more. CDR3 sequence (DNA): TGTGCCAGCAGCCACCCCACCCAGACTAGCGGGGGGGCGGGGGAGCTGTTTTTT. Translation: CASSHPTQTSGGAGELFF. The chain uses TRBV4-2 and TRBJ2-2; TRBD2 aligns across 14 bases. The V gene's germline CDR1 is LGHNA and CDR2 YNFKEQ. With 3 bases clipped from V and 8 bases from J, the junction kept 11 bases outside the gene matches. The CDR3 totals 18 residues.

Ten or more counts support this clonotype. CDR3: CATSDTGADNEQFF. CDR3 sequence (DNA): TGTGCCACCAGTGACACCGGGGCCGACAATGAGCAGTTCTTC. The chain couples TRBV24-1 to TRBJ2-1; TRBD1 or TRBD2 may be the D gene (5 bases each). The V and J ends lost 4 bases and 5 bases respectively, with 11 bases between them. Germline lookup yields CDR1 KGHDR and CDR2 SFDVKD. This CDR3 is 14 amino acids long.

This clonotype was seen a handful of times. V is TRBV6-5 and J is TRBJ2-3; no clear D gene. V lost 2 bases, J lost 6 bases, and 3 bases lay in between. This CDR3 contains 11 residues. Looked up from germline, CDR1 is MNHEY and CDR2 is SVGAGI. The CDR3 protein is CASSYHDTQYF. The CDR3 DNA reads TGTGCCAGCAGTTACCATGATACGCAGTATTTT.

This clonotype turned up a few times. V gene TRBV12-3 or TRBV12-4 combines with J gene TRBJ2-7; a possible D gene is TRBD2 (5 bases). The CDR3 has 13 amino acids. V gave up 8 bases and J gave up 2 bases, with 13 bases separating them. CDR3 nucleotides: TGTGCCAGCCGTAAAGGGAGCACCTACGAGCAGTACTTC. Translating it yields CASRKGSTYEQYF.

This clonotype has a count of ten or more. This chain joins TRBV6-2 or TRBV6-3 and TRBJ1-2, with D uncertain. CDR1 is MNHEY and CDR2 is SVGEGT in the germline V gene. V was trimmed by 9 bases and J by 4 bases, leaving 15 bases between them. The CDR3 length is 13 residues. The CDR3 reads CASMDPGGYGYTF. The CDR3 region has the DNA TGTGCCAGTATGGACCCGGGAGGCTATGGCTACACCTTC.

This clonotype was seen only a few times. CDR3 protein: CASSPLRNTIYF. The CDR3 DNA is TGTGCCAGCAGTCCCCTGAGGAACACCATATATTTT. J is TRBJ1-3 and V is TRBV28; D not resolved. Germline assignment: CDR1 MDHEN and CDR2 SYDVKM. The CDR3 covers 12 residues. V was trimmed by 5 bases and J by 7 bases, leaving 9 bases between them.

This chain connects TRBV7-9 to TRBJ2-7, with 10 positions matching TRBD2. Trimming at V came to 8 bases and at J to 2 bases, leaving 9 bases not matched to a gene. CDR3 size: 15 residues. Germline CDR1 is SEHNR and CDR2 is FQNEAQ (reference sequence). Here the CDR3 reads CASALKTSGAYEQYF. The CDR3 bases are TGTGCCAGCGCCCTAAAAACTAGCGGGGCCTACGAGCAGTACTTC.

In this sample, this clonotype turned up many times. CDR3 amino acids: CASSQVRTADTQYF. The DNA for the CDR3 is TGTGCCAGCAGCCAAGTGAGGACGGCAGATACGCAGTATTTT. The chain employs TRBV3-1 and TRBJ2-3; D call uncertain. The CDR3 is made up of 14 amino acids. V lost 1 base, J lost 4 bases, and 9 bases lay in between. Looked up from germline, CDR1 is LGHDT and CDR2 is YNNKEL (reference sequence).

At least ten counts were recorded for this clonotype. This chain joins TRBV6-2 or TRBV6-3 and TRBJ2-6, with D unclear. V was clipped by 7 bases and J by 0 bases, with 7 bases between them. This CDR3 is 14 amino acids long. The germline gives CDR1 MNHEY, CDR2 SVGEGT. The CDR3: CASKQLSGANVLTF. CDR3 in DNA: TGTGCCAGCAAGCAGCTCTCTGGGGCCAACGTCCTGACTTTC.

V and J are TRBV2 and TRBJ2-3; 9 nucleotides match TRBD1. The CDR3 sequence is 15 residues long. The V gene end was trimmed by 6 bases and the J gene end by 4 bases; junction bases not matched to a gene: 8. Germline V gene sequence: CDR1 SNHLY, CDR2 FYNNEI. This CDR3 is CASRSLDRGSDTQYF. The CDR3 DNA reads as TGTGCCAGCAGGTCCCTGGACAGGGGCTCAGATACGCAGTATTTT.